This T cell receptor beta chain was documented in a study of blood T cell repertoires in COVID-19. Turning to the study itself: Acute and convalescent COVID-19 specimens originated in the United States, Italy and Spain.

In the authors' workflow: Amplifying reference gene primers gave estimates of nucleated cell counts. Libraries were prepared by immunoSEQ multiplex PCR; TCRdb keeps only in-frame clonotypes and omits some of them. V and J calls and clone size are copied from that table; D and trimming were computed from the DNA. The sample includes over 200,000 clones, 80% to 85% seen only once; the top ten take around 4%. The CDR3 extends over 12 amino acids. The ends were cut back, 6 bases at V and 5 bases at J, with 5 bases in the middle. CDR1 is MNHEY and CDR2 is SMNVEV in the germline V gene (reference sequence).

The sample was peripheral blood. The V gene is TRBV27, the J gene TRBJ1-6; no clear D gene. The sequence came from a man in his forties or fifties with active or convalescent COVID-19. Written as DNA, the CDR3 is TGTGCCAGCAGCCGTAATAATTCACCCCTCCACTTT. Translation gives CASSRNNSPLHF.